The T cell receptor beta chain under discussion was sequenced for a study of T cell clones after liver transplantation. Overall study context: Tolerant meant at least one year fully off immunosuppression without liver enzymes above twice normal.

Study-wide points: Graft donor-reactive T cells possibly entered the graft instead of undergoing deletion. In most of the 8 subjects, circulating graft-donor-reactive CD4 TCRbeta sequences fell significantly after transplant. Post-transplant time points were not standardized, so conclusions are preliminary.

For this clone: What it binds is not known.

This CDR3 is built from 14 residues. Germline V CDR1 and CDR2: KGHSH, LQKENI. Trimming took off 3 bases at V and 3 bases at J, with 9 bases between the two ends. TCRdb's table, derived via immunoSEQ multiplex PCR, lists solely in-frame clones and lacks some. The sample yields about 78,000 clones, 80% seen once. This chain connects TRBV18 to TRBJ2-1, with D perhaps matching TRBD2 (5 bases). This sequence was found in a human donor who received a liver transplant. The sequenced sample was CD4+ T cells from blood, obtained before liver transplant. CDR3 DNA: TGTGCCAGCTCACCGCGAGGGATCTACAATGAGCAGTTCTTC. Amino acid sequence: CASSPRGIYNEQFF.